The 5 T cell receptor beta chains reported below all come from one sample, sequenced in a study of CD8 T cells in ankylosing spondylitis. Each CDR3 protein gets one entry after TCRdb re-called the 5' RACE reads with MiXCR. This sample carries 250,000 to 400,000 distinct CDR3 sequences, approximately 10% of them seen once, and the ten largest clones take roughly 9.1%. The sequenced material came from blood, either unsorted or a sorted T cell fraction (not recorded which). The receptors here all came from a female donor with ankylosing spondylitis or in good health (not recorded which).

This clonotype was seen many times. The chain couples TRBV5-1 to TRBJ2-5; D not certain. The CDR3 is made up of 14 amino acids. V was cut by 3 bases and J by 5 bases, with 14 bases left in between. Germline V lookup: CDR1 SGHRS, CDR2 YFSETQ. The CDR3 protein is CASSSNILGETQYF. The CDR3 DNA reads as TGCGCCAGCAGCTCAAATATCCTCGGGGAGACCCAGTACTTC.

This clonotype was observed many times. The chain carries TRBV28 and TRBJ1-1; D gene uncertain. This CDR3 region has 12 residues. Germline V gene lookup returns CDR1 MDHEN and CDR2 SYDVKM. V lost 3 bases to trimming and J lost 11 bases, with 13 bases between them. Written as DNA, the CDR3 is TGTGCCAGCAGTTTGCTCTCCATGGGGGCTTTCTTT. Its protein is CASSLLSMGAFF.

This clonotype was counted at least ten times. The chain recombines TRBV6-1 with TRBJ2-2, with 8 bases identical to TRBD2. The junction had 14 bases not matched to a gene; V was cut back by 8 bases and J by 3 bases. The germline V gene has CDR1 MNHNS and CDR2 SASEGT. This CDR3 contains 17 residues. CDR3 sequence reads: CASFDSAGGQYTGELFF. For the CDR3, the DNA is TGTGCCAGCTTTGATTCGGCGGGGGGACAATACACCGGGGAGCTGTTTTTT.

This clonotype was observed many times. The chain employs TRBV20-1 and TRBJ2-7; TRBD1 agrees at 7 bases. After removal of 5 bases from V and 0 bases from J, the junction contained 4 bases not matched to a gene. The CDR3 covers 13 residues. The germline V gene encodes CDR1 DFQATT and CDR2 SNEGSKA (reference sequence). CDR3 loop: CSAARDSSYEQYF. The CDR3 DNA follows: TGCAGTGCTGCCCGGGACAGCTCCTACGAGCAGTACTTC.

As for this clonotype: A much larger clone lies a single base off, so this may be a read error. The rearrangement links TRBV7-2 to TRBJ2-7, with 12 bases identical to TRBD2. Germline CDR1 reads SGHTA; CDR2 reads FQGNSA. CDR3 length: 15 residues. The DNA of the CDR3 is TGTGCCAGCAGCCAGACTAGCGGGAGTCTTTACGAGCCGTACTTC. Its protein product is CASSQTSGSLYEPYF.